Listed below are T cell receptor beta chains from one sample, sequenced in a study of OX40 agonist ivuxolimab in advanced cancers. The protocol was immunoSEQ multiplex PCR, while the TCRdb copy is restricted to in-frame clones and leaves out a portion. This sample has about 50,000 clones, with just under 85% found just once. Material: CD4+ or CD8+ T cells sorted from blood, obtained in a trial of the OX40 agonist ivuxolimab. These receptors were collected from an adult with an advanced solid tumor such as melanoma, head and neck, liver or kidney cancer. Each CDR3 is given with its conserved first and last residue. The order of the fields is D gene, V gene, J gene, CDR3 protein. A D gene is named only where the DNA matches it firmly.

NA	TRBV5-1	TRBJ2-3	CASSLSDSFTDTQYF
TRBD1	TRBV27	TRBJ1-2	CASRTGTGYGYTF
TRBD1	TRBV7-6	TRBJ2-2	CASSGTGAKTGGLFF
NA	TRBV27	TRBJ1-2	CASKGTTAGPGYTF
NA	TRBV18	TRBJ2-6	CASSPVDSLPSGANVLTF
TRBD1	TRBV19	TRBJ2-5	CASSSWPGQGMQETQYF
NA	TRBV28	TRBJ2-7	CASSPMGLQGGYSEQYF
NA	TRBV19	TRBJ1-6	CASSRNGQNSPLHF
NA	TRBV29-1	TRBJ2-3	CSVVDRFRSTDTQYF
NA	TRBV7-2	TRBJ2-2	CASSGGPNTGELFF
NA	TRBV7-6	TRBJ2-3	CASSSRGAYTDTQYF
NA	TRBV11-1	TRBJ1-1	CASSLVRRDTEAFF
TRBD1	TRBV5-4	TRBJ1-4	CASSYEQGRNEKLFF
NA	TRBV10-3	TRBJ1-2	CAISEGGARYGYTF
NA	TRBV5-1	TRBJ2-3	CASSRGTTDTQYF
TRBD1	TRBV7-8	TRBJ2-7	CASSPDGTGLGEQYF
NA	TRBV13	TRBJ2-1	CASSLEGSYNEQFF
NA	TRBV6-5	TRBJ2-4	CASSYSTLAKNIQYF
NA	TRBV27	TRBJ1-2	CASRSQGNYGYTF
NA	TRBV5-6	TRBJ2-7	CASRPTQGPYEQYF
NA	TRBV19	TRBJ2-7	CASSGGLPSYEQYF
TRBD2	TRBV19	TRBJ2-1	CASRPSGFSYNEQFF
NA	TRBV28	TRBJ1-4	CASSLIGLNEKLFF
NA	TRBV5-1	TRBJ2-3	CASRVGQPDGTDTQYF
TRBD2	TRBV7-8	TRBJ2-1	CASSLARWTRIHNEQFF
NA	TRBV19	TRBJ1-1	CASSPQGNTEAFF
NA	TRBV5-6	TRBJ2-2	CASSLWRLRSTGELFF